Shown below are 12 T cell receptor beta chains from a single sample sequenced in a study of cytomegalovirus exposure and HLA in healthy donors. This table comes from immunoSEQ multiplex PCR, and its TCRdb copy is limited to in-frame clones, with some not included. The repertoire consists of over 200,000 clones, with nearly 90% occurring once and the leading ten covering 0.3% to 0.4%. Sequenced material: PBMCs. These TCRs come from a woman under 30 in good health and CMV-seronegative.

V usage is TRBV7-9 and J usage is TRBJ1-1; D perhaps matches TRBD1 (6 bases). The ends were cut back, 10 bases at V and 2 bases at J, with 11 bases in the middle. Germline V CDR1 and CDR2: SEHNR, FQNEAQ (reference sequence). This CDR3 has 12 amino acids. CDR3 in DNA: TGTGCCACCGGACAGCCAAACACTGAAGCTTTCTTT. Translated: CATGQPNTEAFF.

The rearrangement uses TRBV27 and TRBJ1-5, with a possible D match to TRBD1 (5 bases). CDR1 MNHEY and CDR2 SMNVEV come from the germline V gene (reference sequence). The CDR3 has 15 residues. V lost 5 bases to trimming and J lost 1 base, with 12 bases between them. CDR3 protein: CASSTLGQSNQPQHF. The DNA for the CDR3 is TGTGCCAGCAGTACGCTGGGGCAGAGCAATCAGCCCCAGCATTTT.

The rearrangement joins TRBV10-2 to TRBJ2-2; 7 positions match TRBD2. There are 13 residues in the CDR3. Looked up from germline, CDR1 is WSHSY and CDR2 is SAAADI. V lost 6 bases, J lost 7 bases, and 5 bases stayed unmatched. The CDR3 DNA sequence: TGCGCCAGCAGGACTAGCCAGGTCGGGGAGCTGTTTTTT. This codes for CASRTSQVGELFF.

The chain employs TRBV2 and TRBJ1-1; D is unclear. The V and J ends lost 6 bases and 3 bases respectively, with 14 bases between them. Germline V lookup: CDR1 SNHLY, CDR2 FYNNEI. This CDR3 is 14 amino acids long. This CDR3 is CASRKEFTDTEAFF. In DNA, the CDR3 is TGTGCCAGCAGGAAGGAATTTACAGACACTGAAGCTTTCTTT.

In its sample, this clone was seen a few times. The chain joins TRBV11-2 to TRBJ2-7; maybe TRBD2 (5 bases). The germline V and J ends were trimmed by 3 bases and 3 bases, with 15 bases remaining between them. Germline V CDR1 and CDR2: SGHAT, FQNNGV. This CDR3 is built from 15 residues. The CDR3 reads CASSFNVDRDYEQYF. The CDR3 coding sequence is TGTGCCAGCAGCTTCAACGTGGACCGGGACTACGAGCAGTACTTC.

The chain uses TRBV5-4 and TRBJ1-6; a weak D match, TRBD1 (6 bases). Germline V gene data show CDR1 as SGHNT and CDR2 as YYREEE (reference sequence). The CDR3 loop spans 15 amino acids. The germline V and J ends were trimmed by 4 bases and 5 bases, with 13 bases remaining between them. The CDR3 is CASSPVGTNNSPLHF. The CDR3 coding sequence is TGTGCCAGCAGCCCCGTCGGGACAAATAATTCACCCCTCCACTTT.

The chain couples TRBV14 to TRBJ2-2, with a weak D call TRBD2 (6 bases). Germline CDR1 SGHDN, CDR2 FVKESK. V shed 0 bases and J shed 4 bases, with 15 bases lying between them. This CDR3 contains 17 residues. The CDR3, as DNA: TGTGCCAGCAGCCAAGATCGAGGCGGGGCTGGCACCGGGGAGCTGTTTTTT. Encoded protein: CASSQDRGGAGTGELFF. Variable domain in full (rest from reference TRBV14 and TRBJ2-2): EAGVTQFPSHSVIEKGQTVTLRCDPISGHDNLYWYRRVMGKEIKFLLHFVKESKQDESGMPNNRFLAERTGGTYSTLKVQPAELEDSGVYFCASSQDRGGAGTGELFFGEGSRLTVL.

J is TRBJ1-1 and V is TRBV19; D ambiguous. This CDR3 has 13 amino acids. Trimming pared 3 bases from V and 3 bases from J, leaving 8 bases between. In germline, CDR1 is LNHDA, CDR2 SQIVND (reference sequence). The CDR3 loop reads CASSIGGDTEAFF. CDR3 nucleotides: TGTGCCAGTAGTATCGGCGGAGACACTGAAGCTTTCTTT.

V usage is TRBV28 and J usage is TRBJ1-5; D gene ambiguous. The germline gives CDR1 MDHEN, CDR2 SYDVKM. V dropped 4 bases and J dropped 4 bases, with 11 bases sitting between them. The CDR3 runs 14 residues. This CDR3 is CASSYGLENQPQHF. Written as DNA, the CDR3 is TGTGCCAGCAGTTATGGACTGGAGAATCAGCCCCAGCATTTT. Variable domain in full (rest from reference TRBV28 and TRBJ1-5): DVKVTQSSRYLVKRTGEKVFLECVQDMDHENMFWYRQDPGLGLRLIYFSYDVKMKEKGDIPEGYSVSREKKERFSLILESASTNQTSMYLCASSYGLENQPQHFGDGTRLSIL.

This chain joins TRBV7-8 and TRBJ2-7, with TRBD1 matching 7 bases. V trimming: 1 base; J trimming: 3 bases; junction bases outside the gene matches: 6. The V gene's germline CDR1 is SGHVS and CDR2 FQNEAQ. This CDR3 is 15 amino acids long. The CDR3 spells CASSLGTGKDYEQYF. CDR3 DNA: TGTGCCAGCAGCTTAGGGACAGGAAAAGACTACGAGCAGTACTTC.

The V call is TRBV2, the J call TRBJ2-3; 10 positions match TRBD1. Per the germline V gene, CDR1 is SNHLY and CDR2 is FYNNEI. The CDR3 loop spans 18 amino acids. Unmatched junction bases numbered 10, after V lost 1 base and J lost 3 bases. This CDR3 is CASSEDPDRGWITDTQYF. DNA of the CDR3: TGTGCCAGCAGTGAAGACCCGGACAGGGGGTGGATAACAGATACGCAGTATTTT.

CDR3 sequence reads: CASSLTRPGGYYNEQFF. Written as DNA, the CDR3 is TGTGCCAGCAGCTTAACTCGGCCGGGGGGATACTACAATGAGCAGTTCTTC. This rearrangement joins TRBV7-6 to TRBJ2-1, with 7 bases lining up with TRBD2. The V gene end was trimmed by 2 bases and the J gene end by 3 bases; junction bases not matched to a gene: 10. The CDR3 runs to 17 residues. Germline V CDR1 and CDR2: SGHVS, FNYEAQ.